These 27 T cell receptor beta chains were all obtained from the same sample, sequenced in a study of cytomegalovirus exposure and HLA in healthy donors. The primer mix had 60 Vbeta and 13 Jbeta primers. Sequencing used immunoSEQ multiplex PCR; TCRdb keeps in-frame clones, though not all of them. Altogether approximately 210,000 clones are present, around 87% being singletons, with the ten largest covering approximately 1.7%. Sequencing was performed on PBMCs. The receptor source for this set is a woman aged 18-35 years in good health and CMV-seronegative.

CDR3 in DNA: TGTGCCAGCAGTTACTTTTGGAGAAACACTGAAGCTTTCTTT. Residues: CASSYFWRNTEAFF. The chain combines TRBV6-6 with TRBJ1-1, with D unclear. V was pared by 1 base and J by 2 bases, with 8 bases between. Germline V gene lookup returns CDR1 MNHNY and CDR2 SVGAGI (reference sequence). This CDR3 has 14 amino acids.

This sequence joins TRBV6-5 and TRBJ1-5; 9 nucleotides agree with TRBD1. The junction had 4 bases not matched to a gene; V was cut back by 5 bases and J by 2 bases. This CDR3 comprises 15 residues. Germline V gene lookup returns CDR1 MNHEY and CDR2 SVGAGI. CDR3 nucleotide sequence: TGTGCCAGCAGTGCAGGGACAGGGCGCAATCAGCCCCAGCATTTT. This gives the protein CASSAGTGRNQPQHF.

The rearrangement uses TRBV19 and TRBJ2-1, with unresolved D. Trimming took off 6 bases at V and 5 bases at J, with 11 bases between the two ends. The CDR3 has 13 amino acids. The germline gives CDR1 LNHDA, CDR2 SQIVND (reference sequence). CDR3: CASRPEANNEQFF. The DNA for the CDR3 is TGTGCCAGTAGACCGGAAGCGAACAATGAGCAGTTCTTC. Full variable domain (outside the CDR3, taken from reference TRBV19 and TRBJ2-1): DGGITQSPKYLFRKEGQNVTLSCEQNLNHDAMYWYRQDPGQGLRLIYYSQIVNDFQKGDIAEGYSVSREKKESFPLTVTSAQKNPTAFYLCASRPEANNEQFFGPGTRLTVL.

This rearrangement joins TRBV14 to TRBJ1-1; TRBD1 matches at 9 bases. The CDR3 length is 17 residues. With 0 bases clipped from V and 0 bases from J, the junction kept 5 bases outside the gene matches. Germline V CDR1 and CDR2: SGHDN, FVKESK. Written as DNA, the CDR3 is TGTGCCAGCAGCCAAGATATGACAGGGGGGATGAACACTGAAGCTTTCTTT. This sequence encodes CASSQDMTGGMNTEAFF. Complete variable domain (other parts from reference TRBV14 and TRBJ1-1): EAGVTQFPSHSVIEKGQTVTLRCDPISGHDNLYWYRRVMGKEIKFLLHFVKESKQDESGMPNNRFLAERTGGTYSTLKVQPAELEDSGVYFCASSQDMTGGMNTEAFFGQGTRLTVV.

The V call is TRBV7-2, the J call TRBJ1-2; TRBD1 matches 10 bases. V lost 2 bases, J lost 8 bases, and 5 bases stayed unmatched. The germline CDR1 and CDR2 sequences are SGHTA and FQGNSA. This CDR3 spans 14 amino acids. In nucleotides, the CDR3 is TGTGCCAGCAGCTTAAGGGACAGGGGTAGAGGCTACACCTTC. It codes for CASSLRDRGRGYTF.

The chain couples TRBV6-5 to TRBJ2-7; the match to TRBD2 covers 12 bases. Germline loops: CDR1 MNHEY, CDR2 SVGAGI. Trimming took 0 bases from V and 3 from J; bases not matched to a gene: 3. CDR3 length equals 16 residues. The CDR3 loop is CASSYSRLAGDYEQYF. The CDR3 region has the DNA TGTGCCAGCAGTTACTCGAGACTAGCGGGGGACTACGAGCAGTACTTC.

The chain has TRBV5-6 and TRBJ1-5; D is possibly TRBD1 (6 bases). This CDR3 region has 15 residues. Between the trimmed V and J ends, which lost 3 bases and 0 bases, there was a span of 10 bases. CDR1 SGHDT and CDR2 YYEEEE come from the germline V gene. The CDR3 sequence: CASSWGPYSNQPQHF. CDR3 nucleotides: TGTGCCAGCAGCTGGGGGCCGTATAGCAATCAGCCCCAGCATTTT.

The J gene is TRBJ1-1, the V gene TRBV5-4; TRBD1 matches 7 bases. V dropped 4 bases and J dropped 4; count of bases not matched to a gene: 16. There are 17 residues in the CDR3. Germline CDR1 and CDR2: SGHNT and YYREEE (reference sequence). The CDR3 DNA reads TGTGCCAGCAGCGGATGGACAGGAGACCGTTTGGGCACTGAAGCTTTCTTT. It encodes CASSGWTGDRLGTEAFF.

As for this clone: One end of the junction varies from germline; a read error may be responsible. This chain links TRBV7-9 with TRBJ2-7; 16 nucleotides line up with TRBD2. The CDR3 runs to 16 residues. Looked up from germline, CDR1 is SEHNR and CDR2 is FQNEAQ (reference sequence). CDR3 DNA sequence: TGTTCCAGCAGCCCAGAGGGGACTAGCGGGAGGGGGGAGCAGTACTTC. Protein sequence: CSSSPEGTSGRGEQYF.

This clone was found a few times. The chain uses TRBV19 and TRBJ1-5, with TRBD1 identical over 7 bases. Germline V CDR1 and CDR2: LNHDA, SQIVND (reference sequence). The CDR3 extends over 15 amino acids. Trimming cost V 1 base and J 6 bases; bases outside gene matches: 6. CDR3 DNA: TGTGCCAGTAGTATAGGTCTGACAGGGAGTCAGCCCCAGCATTTT. Protein product: CASSIGLTGSQPQHF.

This clone has more than one count but fewer than ten. J is TRBJ2-3 and V is TRBV5-4, with a weak D call TRBD1 (5 bases). Germline CDR1 and CDR2: SGHNT and YYREEE (reference sequence). This CDR3 is built from 16 residues. V was shortened by 0 bases and J by 5 bases, with 16 bases between the two germline ends. CDR3: CASSLVSLGAGDTQYF. The CDR3, as DNA: TGTGCCAGCAGCTTGGTCTCCCTAGGGGCAGGAGATACGCAGTATTTT.

V gene TRBV27 combines with J gene TRBJ1-1; tentative D call: TRBD1 (5 bases). V was trimmed by 5 bases and J by 4 bases, leaving 8 bases between them. The CDR3 is made up of 12 amino acids. Germline CDR1 MNHEY, CDR2 SMNVEV (reference sequence). The CDR3, as DNA: TGTGCCAGCAGTCCGCAGGGCACTGAAGCTTTCTTT. It yields the protein CASSPQGTEAFF.

The J gene is TRBJ1-1, the V gene TRBV28; TRBD1 agrees at 8 bases. Germline CDR1 MDHEN, CDR2 SYDVKM. The V and J ends lost 5 bases and 4 bases, in that order; junction bases with no gene match: 6. The CDR3 spans 14 residues. CDR3 sequence reads: CASSAGGSVTEAFF. DNA for the CDR3: TGTGCCAGCAGTGCAGGGGGCTCGGTCACTGAAGCTTTCTTT.

The rearrangement joins TRBV5-1 to TRBJ1-2; 12 positions match TRBD1. The CDR3 has 17 residues. J was trimmed by 4 bases and V by 2 bases; bases with no gene match: 9. Germline loops: CDR1 SGHRS, CDR2 YFSETQ. The CDR3 sequence: CASSFKRDRGRSYGYTF. The CDR3 region has the DNA TGCGCCAGCAGCTTTAAGAGGGACAGGGGGCGCTCCTATGGCTACACCTTC.

The chain combines TRBV6-4 with TRBJ2-2, with 8 bases identical to TRBD2. V was pared by 6 bases and J by 4 bases, with 7 bases of the junction left unmatched. The CDR3 contains 15 residues. The V gene's germline CDR1 is MRHNA and CDR2 SNTAGT. The CDR3 loop reads CASSLSGGRTGELFF. The CDR3 DNA reads TGTGCCAGCAGCCTCAGCGGGGGACGCACCGGGGAGCTGTTTTTT.

This chain joins TRBV6-4 and TRBJ2-3; D may be TRBD1 (6 bases). In germline, CDR1 is MRHNA, CDR2 SNTAGT. Trimming took off 5 bases at V and 5 bases at J, with 11 bases between the two ends. The CDR3 is 13 residues long. The CDR3 bases are TGTGCCAGCAGTCTGCAGACAGGAGATACGCAGTATTTT. This translates into CASSLQTGDTQYF.

The gene calls are TRBV23-1 and TRBJ1-3; TRBD1 is a possible D gene (5 bases). TRBV23-1 is labeled an ORF, and its function is uncertain. This CDR3 comprises 14 residues. Between the trimmed V and J ends, which lost 7 bases and 1 base, there was a span of 11 bases. In DNA, the CDR3 is TGCGCCAGCAACCCGACAGATTCTGGAAACACCATATATTTT. It is translated as CASNPTDSGNTIYF.

The rearrangement joins TRBV7-3 to TRBJ2-1; D uncertain. CDR3 length equals 14 residues. Trimming left V 5 bases short and J 7 bases short, with 15 bases between. Germline V CDR1 and CDR2: SGHTA, FQGTGA. The CDR3 loop reads CASSPMGETNEQFF. The CDR3, as DNA: TGTGCCAGCAGCCCCATGGGCGAAACTAATGAGCAGTTCTTC.

The J gene is TRBJ1-1, the V gene TRBV7-9; D is possibly TRBD1 (5 bases). The germline CDR1 and CDR2 sequences are SEHNR and FQNEAQ (reference sequence). The germline V and J ends were trimmed by 0 bases and 11 bases, with 7 bases remaining between them. The CDR3 extends over 11 amino acids. The CDR3, as DNA: TGTGCCAGCAGCTTAGCCAGGGATGCTTTCTTT. Translating it yields CASSLARDAFF.

V usage is TRBV6-1 and J usage is TRBJ2-3, with no clear D. CDR3 length: 14 residues. Between the trimmed V and J ends, which lost 5 bases and 4 bases, there was a span of 13 bases. The germline CDR1 and CDR2 sequences are MNHNS and SASEGT. The CDR3: CASSKKLEADTQYF. Here the CDR3 DNA reads TGTGCCAGCAGTAAAAAGTTAGAAGCAGATACGCAGTATTTT.

This clone was seen only once. CDR3 protein: CASRGLAGTSYEQYF. As DNA, the CDR3 is TGTGCCAGCAGGGGACTAGCGGGGACCTCCTACGAGCAGTACTTC. The genes are TRBV6-5 and TRBJ2-7, with 13 bases that match TRBD2. CDR3 length equals 15 residues. V shed 6 bases, J shed 0 bases, and the junction held 2 bases outside the gene matches. The germline gives CDR1 MNHEY, CDR2 SVGAGI.

This chain links TRBV5-4 with TRBJ2-5; TRBD1 matches at 8 bases. The CDR3 loop spans 14 amino acids. V dropped 1 base and J dropped 1; count of bases not matched to a gene: 0. Germline V CDR1 and CDR2: SGHNT, YYREEE (reference sequence). CDR3 sequence reads: CASSLQGAQETQYF. In DNA, the CDR3 is TGTGCCAGCAGCTTGCAGGGGGCCCAAGAGACCCAGTACTTC.

The V gene is TRBV5-4, the J gene TRBJ2-7; 7 nucleotides line up with TRBD1. CDR3 length: 14 amino acids. The V gene end was trimmed by 0 bases and the J gene end by 5 bases; junction bases not matched to a gene: 5. Germline-derived CDR1 and CDR2 are SGHNT and YYREEE (reference sequence). The CDR3 region is CASSLGTGVNEQYF. The DNA for the CDR3 is TGTGCCAGCAGCTTGGGTACAGGGGTGAACGAGCAGTACTTC.

V gene TRBV2 combines with J gene TRBJ2-5; 8 nucleotides match TRBD2. The J call may be faulty, since TRBJ2-7 better matches the DNA end. The CDR3 sequence is 16 residues long. Germline V gene sequence: CDR1 SNHLY, CDR2 FYNNEI. The CDR3, as DNA: TGTGCCAGCAGTGAATACCCGGGACTAGAATTTTACGAGCAGTACTTC. As protein: CASSEYPGLEFYEQYF.

This clone was recorded once. The chain is built from TRBV11-2 and TRBJ1-2; TRBD1 might be the D (6 bases). The germline CDR1 and CDR2 sequences are SGHAT and FQNNGV. V lost 5 bases, J lost 0 bases, and 13 bases lay in between. This CDR3 is 15 amino acids long. CDR3 in amino acids: CASSQGQLANYGYTF. CDR3 DNA: TGTGCCAGCAGCCAAGGACAGTTAGCTAACTATGGCTACACCTTC.

The rearrangement links TRBV11-2 to TRBJ1-6, with D perhaps TRBD1 (5 bases). Germline CDR1 SGHAT, CDR2 FQNNGV. V was clipped by 5 bases and J by 4 bases, with 9 bases between them. The CDR3 is made up of 14 amino acids. This chain's CDR3 is CASSLQGYNSPLHF. Written as DNA, the CDR3 is TGTGCCAGCAGCCTCCAGGGTTATAATTCACCCCTCCACTTT.

The chain carries TRBV28 and TRBJ1-5; no clear D. Germline CDR1 reads MDHEN; CDR2 reads SYDVKM. The CDR3 is 13 residues long. V lost 6 bases to trimming and J lost 3 bases, with 9 bases between them. The CDR3, as DNA: TGTGCCAGCAGCTTCCTAGTCAATCAGCCCCAGCATTTT. Its translation: CASSFLVNQPQHF. Full variable domain (rest looked up from reference TRBV28 and TRBJ1-5): DVKVTQSSRYLVKRTGEKVFLECVQDMDHENMFWYRQDPGLGLRLIYFSYDVKMKEKGDIPEGYSVSREKKERFSLILESASTNQTSMYLCASSFLVNQPQHFGDGTRLSIL.